This T cell receptor beta chain comes out of a study of cytomegalovirus exposure and HLA in healthy donors. The germline V and J ends were trimmed by 0 bases and 2 bases, with 5 bases remaining between them. Germline-derived CDR1 and CDR2 are MNHNS and SASEGT. This CDR3 contains 14 residues. This clone was seen repeatedly, ten times or more. Other DNA sequences of this sample code for an identical CDR3. The assay was immunoSEQ multiplex PCR, and TCRdb's table has in-frame clones only and misses some. The data show approximately 180,000 clones, 85% to 90% seen once. The receptor's source is a young woman in good health and CMV-seronegative. The chain couples TRBV6-1 to TRBJ1-5; D may be TRBD1 (5 bases). The sequencing input was PBMCs. CDR3 in DNA: TGTGCCAGCAGTGAAGCAGGGGGCAATCAGCCCCAGCATTTT. Its translation is CASSEAGGNQPQHF.